This TCR beta chain was profiled in a study of blood T cell repertoires in COVID-19. Assay used: immunoSEQ multiplex PCR; TCRdb lists only in-frame clones, some missing. The repertoire holds approximately 440,000 clones, with 90% as singletons. Cohort placement rested on clinical history that participants reported themselves. This CDR3 has 15 amino acids. Per germline, CDR1 LNHDA and CDR2 SQIVND (reference sequence). The trim removed 6 bases at V and 3 bases at J, leaving 10 bases unmatched. The sequenced sample consisted of PBMCs or T cells enriched from blood (not recorded which). V gene TRBV19 combines with J gene TRBJ1-2, with TRBD1 matching 7 bases. The receptor's source is a man aged 18 to 30 who had recovered from COVID-19. The CDR3 DNA sequence: TGTGCCAGTAGCCCTTTCGGGACAGAATACTATGGCTACACCTTC. It translates to CASSPFGTEYYGYTF.